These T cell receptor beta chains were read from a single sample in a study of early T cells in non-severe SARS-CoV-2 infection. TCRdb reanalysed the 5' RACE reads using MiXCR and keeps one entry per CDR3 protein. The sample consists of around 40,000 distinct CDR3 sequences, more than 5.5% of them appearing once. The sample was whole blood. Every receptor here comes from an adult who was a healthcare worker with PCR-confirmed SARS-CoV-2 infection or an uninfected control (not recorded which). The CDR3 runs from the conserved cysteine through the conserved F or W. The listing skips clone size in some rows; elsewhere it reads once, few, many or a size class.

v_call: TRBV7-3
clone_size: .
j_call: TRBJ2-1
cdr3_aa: CASSSNKGTGEQFF

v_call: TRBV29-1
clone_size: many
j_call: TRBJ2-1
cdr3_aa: CSGGAGGPYNEQFF

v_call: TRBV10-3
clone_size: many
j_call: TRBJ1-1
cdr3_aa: CAISDFMNTEAFF

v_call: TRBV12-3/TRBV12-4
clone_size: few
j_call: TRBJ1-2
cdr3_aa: CASSPRIEEGYGYTF

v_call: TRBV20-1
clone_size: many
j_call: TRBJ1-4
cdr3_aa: CSAGRTAPTNEKLFF

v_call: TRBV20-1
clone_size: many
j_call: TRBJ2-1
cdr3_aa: CSARGTGSDEQFF

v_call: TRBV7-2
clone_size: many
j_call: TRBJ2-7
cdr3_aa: CASSLLTRAAEQYF

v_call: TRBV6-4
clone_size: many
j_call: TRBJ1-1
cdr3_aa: CASSEEGENTEAFF

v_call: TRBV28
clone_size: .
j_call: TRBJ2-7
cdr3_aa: CATSKGGPSYEQYF

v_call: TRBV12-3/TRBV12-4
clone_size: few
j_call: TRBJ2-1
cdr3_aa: CASILQQGTNEQFF

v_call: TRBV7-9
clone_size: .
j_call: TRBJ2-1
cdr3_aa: CASSSTGSHNEQFF

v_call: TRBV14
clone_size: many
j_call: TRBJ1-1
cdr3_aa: CASSQGSEAFF

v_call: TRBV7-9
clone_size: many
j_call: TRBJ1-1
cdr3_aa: CASSRGQSNTEAFF

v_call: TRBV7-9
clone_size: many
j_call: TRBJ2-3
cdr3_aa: CASSLDGGTDTQYF

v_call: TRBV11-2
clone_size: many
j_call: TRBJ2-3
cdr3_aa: CASSPRDRGPADTQYF

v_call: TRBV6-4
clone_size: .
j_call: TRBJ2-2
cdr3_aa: CASSEADTGELFF

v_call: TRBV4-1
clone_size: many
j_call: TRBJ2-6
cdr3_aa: CASRGSGANVLTF

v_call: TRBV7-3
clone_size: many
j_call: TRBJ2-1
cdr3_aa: CASSLLAGDINEQFF

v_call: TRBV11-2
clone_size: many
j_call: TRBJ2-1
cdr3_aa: CASSRRRLLKVNEQFF

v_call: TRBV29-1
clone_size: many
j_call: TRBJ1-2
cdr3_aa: CSVATNYGYTF

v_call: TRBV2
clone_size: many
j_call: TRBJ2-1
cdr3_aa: CATWTPGDNEQFF

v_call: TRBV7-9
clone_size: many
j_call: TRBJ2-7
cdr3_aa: CASSLQSTSSRGQYF

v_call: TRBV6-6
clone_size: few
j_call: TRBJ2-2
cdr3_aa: CASRPTGDTGELFF

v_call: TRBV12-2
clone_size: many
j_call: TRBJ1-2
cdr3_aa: CASRCLNRGKGYTF

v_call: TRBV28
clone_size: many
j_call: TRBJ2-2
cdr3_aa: CASTERAHTGELFF

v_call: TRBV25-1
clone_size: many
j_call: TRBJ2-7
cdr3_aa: CASSEVTGPSYEQYF